These T cell receptor beta chains were read from a single sample in a study of CXCR3-negative and CXCR3-positive naive CD8 T cells. One entry per CDR3 protein, without DNA, is what TCRdb gives after re-calling the 5' RACE reads. This sample's clone table lists roughly 100,000 distinct CDR3 sequences. Sequencing was performed on naive CXCR3+ CD8+ T cells from blood. The receptor source for this set is a human donor in good health. Some clones in this sample may be carry-over from other donors' samples. Both conserved end residues are part of each CDR3. Each record gives: V gene, J gene, CDR3 protein.

>TRBV6-1|TRBJ2-1
CASSPTSASYNEQFF
>TRBV7-9|TRBJ1-1
CASSTGQNTEAFF
>TRBV7-8|TRBJ2-1
CASSLKSGSTYNEQFF
>TRBV29-1|TRBJ2-2
CSAGTENTGELFF
>TRBV5-1|TRBJ2-7
CAGRLGPYSYEQYF
>TRBV9|TRBJ2-3
CASNTYGTAQGTQYF
>TRBV7-3|TRBJ2-3
CASSSSGGRTDTQYF
>TRBV29-1|TRBJ2-2
CSAHSGGMNTGELFF
>TRBV14|TRBJ1-2
CASSQERGAYGYTF
>TRBV13|TRBJ2-7
CASSFGRGRHEQYF
>TRBV29-1|TRBJ2-2
CSVEKRADTGELFF
>TRBV28|TRBJ2-7
CASSPGTGPRAYEQYF